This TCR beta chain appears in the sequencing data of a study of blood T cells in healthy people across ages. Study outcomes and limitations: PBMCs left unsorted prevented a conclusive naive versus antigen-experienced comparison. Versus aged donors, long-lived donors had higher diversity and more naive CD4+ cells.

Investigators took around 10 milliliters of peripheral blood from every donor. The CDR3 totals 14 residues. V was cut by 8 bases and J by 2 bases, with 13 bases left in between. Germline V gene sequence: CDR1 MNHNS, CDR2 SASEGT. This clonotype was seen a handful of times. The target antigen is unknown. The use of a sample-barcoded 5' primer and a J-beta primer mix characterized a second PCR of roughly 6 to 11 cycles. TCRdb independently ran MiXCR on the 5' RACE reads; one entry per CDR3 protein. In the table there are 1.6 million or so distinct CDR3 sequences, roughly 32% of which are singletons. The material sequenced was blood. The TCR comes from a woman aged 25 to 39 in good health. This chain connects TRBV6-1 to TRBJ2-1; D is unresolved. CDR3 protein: CASEKSYTYNEQFF. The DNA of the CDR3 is TGTGCCAGCGAAAAGTCTTATACCTACAATGAGCAGTTCTTC.